Listed below are T cell receptor beta chains from one sample, sequenced in a study of cytomegalovirus exposure and HLA in healthy donors. Some clones are missing from TCRdb's copy, which holds only in-frame ones; the method was immunoSEQ multiplex PCR. The table includes some 170,000 clones, around nine tenths detected once. Sequenced: PBMCs. The receptors derive from a woman between 25 and 40 years old in good health and CMV-seronegative. Each CDR3 is given with its conserved first and last residue. The D gene is left open where the match is weak. Only part of the rows carry a size: once, few, many, or a class if the clone is expanded.

.	TRBV19	TRBJ1-3	.	TGTGCCAGTAGGGGCGGAAACACCATATATTTT	CASRGGNTIYF
TRBD1	TRBV5-1	TRBJ1-4	.	TGCGCCAGCAGCTTGGGGCTACAGGGGGCCCGGGAAAAACTGTTTTTT	CASSLGLQGAREKLFF
TRBD2	TRBV4-1	TRBJ2-7	.	TGCGCCAGCAGCCAAAGCCCCGGGACTAGCGGGGTTACCTACGAGCAGTACTTC	CASSQSPGTSGVTYEQYF
.	TRBV5-6	TRBJ1-1	.	TGTGCCAGCAGCTGGACAGCTTTGAACACTGAAGCTTTCTTT	CASSWTALNTEAFF
.	TRBV6-4	TRBJ1-6	.	TGTGCCAGCAGTCTCCAGGGCCGAGATTCACCCCTCCACTTT	CASSLQGRDSPLHF
TRBD2	TRBV14	TRBJ2-7	.	TGTGCCAGCAGCCAATTCGCGGGGGGGCCCGTAGACGAGCAGTACTTC	CASSQFAGGPVDEQYF
.	TRBV4-1	TRBJ1-6	.	TGCGCCAGCAGCCAAACCTCGACAGCCCAGGATTCACCCCTCCACTTT	CASSQTSTAQDSPLHF
TRBD1	TRBV27	TRBJ2-1	once	TGTGCCAGCAGTTTGGACAGGGGGAAAAACAATGAGCAGTTCTTC	CASSLDRGKNNEQFF
.	TRBV5-6	TRBJ2-1	.	TGTGCCAGCAGCTTGGGGCACACAGCAAGGGAGCAGTTCTTC	CASSLGHTAREQFF
.	TRBV18	TRBJ2-5	.	TGTGCCAGCTCACCCATACCAGACAGGTATCAAGAGACCCAGTACTTC	CASSPIPDRYQETQYF
.	TRBV9	TRBJ1-2	.	TGTGCCAGCAGCGTAGCCGAGGATTTTGGCTACACCTTC	CASSVAEDFGYTF
.	TRBV2	TRBJ2-7	.	TGTGCCAGCGGGCCCTCGGACATCTACGAGCAGTACTTC	CASGPSDIYEQYF
.	TRBV4-1	TRBJ2-7	.	TGCGCCAGCAGCCAAGTGGTAACTGTTAACGAGCAGTACTTC	CASSQVVTVNEQYF
TRBD2	TRBV11-2	TRBJ2-1	.	TGTGCCAGCAGCGGGGGGGGTGAGCAGTTCTTC	CASSGGGEQFF
TRBD2	TRBV6-5	TRBJ2-3	.	TGTGCCAGCAGTTCGACTAGCGGGAGTCCCACAGATACGCAGTATTTT	CASSSTSGSPTDTQYF
TRBD1	TRBV27	TRBJ1-2	.	TGTGCCAGCAGTCCGACAGGGGCCCCTTATGTAGACTATGGCTACACCTTC	CASSPTGAPYVDYGYTF
TRBD2	TRBV4-2	TRBJ2-6	.	TGTGCCAGCAGCCAAGATATGGGACTAGCGGTTGGGGCCAACGTCCTGACTTTC	CASSQDMGLAVGANVLTF
.	TRBV11-2	TRBJ1-1	.	TGTGCCAGCAGCTCAGACAGGCACACTGAAGCTTTCTTT	CASSSDRHTEAFF
.	TRBV5-6	TRBJ1-2	.	TGTGCCAGCAGCTTAGTTGGCAGTAACTATGGCTACACCTTC	CASSLVGSNYGYTF